This entry lists 26 T cell receptor beta chains sequenced from one sample in a study of T-cell reconstitution after alpha-beta-depleted transplantation in children. Library preparation (for TCRbeta) was performed with unique molecular identifiers. One entry per CDR3 protein results from TCRdb running MiXCR on the PCR reads. The sample has approximately 190,000 distinct CDR3 sequences, 8.4% seen once. The sample consisted of PBMCs, mostly from graft donor cells, taken 360 days after TCRalphabeta/CD19-depleted stem cell transplant. These receptors were collected from a male patient between 2 and 9 years old who had a stem cell transplant for acute myeloid leukemia, so the T cells may come from the graft donor.

This chain links TRBV20-1 with TRBJ2-5; no clear D. CDR1 and CDR2 (germline): DFQATT, SNEGSKA (reference sequence). The CDR3 spans 13 residues. The V end lost 4 bases, the J end lost 0 bases, and 9 bases lay between the germline ends. This CDR3 reads CSANDHYQETQYF. CDR3 bases: TGCAGTGCTAACGACCACTACCAAGAGACCCAGTACTTC.

In this sample, this clonotype turned up many times. This chain connects TRBV7-2 to TRBJ2-1; 11 bases line up with TRBD2. This CDR3 is 13 amino acids long. After removal of 1 base from V and 12 bases from J, the junction contained 2 bases not matched to a gene. Germline V gives CDR1 SGHTA, CDR2 FQGNSA. For the CDR3, the DNA is TGTGCCAGCAGCTTAGGTAGCGGGAGGGCGCAGTTCTTC. It encodes CASSLGSGRAQFF.

This chain connects TRBV3-1 to TRBJ2-7, with D possibly being TRBD2 (5 bases). Trimming cost V 3 bases and J 5 bases, with 11 bases left between them. The CDR3 covers 13 residues. CDR1 is LGHDT, CDR2 YNNKEL, per germline (reference sequence). The CDR3 DNA reads TGTGCCAGCAGCCACGAGGGTAGCCACGAGCAGTACTTC. Its translation is CASSHEGSHEQYF.

This clonotype was seen at least ten times. DNA of the CDR3: TGTGCCAGCAGCGTAGCACGCCACCCCAATGAGCAGTTCTTC. Its translation is CASSVARHPNEQFF. The chain recombines TRBV9 with TRBJ2-1; D gene unclear. CDR1 is SGDLS, CDR2 YYNGEE, per germline. Deletions cut 0 bases from V and 6 bases from J, with 10 bases between. The CDR3 extends over 14 amino acids.

The sample holds many counts of this clonotype. This sequence joins TRBV5-1 and TRBJ2-7; TRBD1 matches at 7 bases. V was clipped by 4 bases and J by 0 bases; unmatched bases: 7. Germline V gives CDR1 SGHRS, CDR2 YFSETQ. The CDR3 runs 15 residues. For the CDR3, the DNA is TGCGCCAGCAGCCGGGACAGTCGAGCCTCCTACGAGCAGTACTTC. Translating gives CASSRDSRASYEQYF.

The rearrangement uses TRBV24-1 and TRBJ2-7, with a weak D call TRBD1 (5 bases). Germline V gene lookup returns CDR1 KGHDR and CDR2 SFDVKD. The length of the CDR3 is 15 residues. V was trimmed by 6 bases and J by 0 bases, leaving 14 bases between them. The CDR3 sequence: CATSRSWGSSYEQYV. The CDR3 DNA follows: TGTGCCACCAGTAGAAGTTGGGGCAGCTCCTACGAGCAGTACGTC.

The chain has TRBV12-3 or TRBV12-4 and TRBJ1-3; D is undetermined. V was clipped by 6 bases and J by 4 bases, with 7 bases between them. The length of the CDR3 is 12 residues. The CDR3 reads CASSPQGNTIYF. The DNA of the CDR3 is TGTGCCAGCAGCCCTCAAGGAAACACCATATATTTT.

The table lists this clonotype with many counts. The V gene is TRBV9, the J gene TRBJ2-1; 7 bases align to TRBD2. With V trimmed by 0 bases and J by 1 base, 4 bases remained unmatched. The CDR3 loop spans 16 amino acids. Germline V gene lookup returns CDR1 SGDLS and CDR2 YYNGEE. The CDR3 DNA sequence: TGTGCCAGCAGCGTAGTACGAGCGGGGTCCTACAATGAGCAGTTCTTC. The encoded protein is CASSVVRAGSYNEQFF.

The rearrangement links TRBV12-3 or TRBV12-4 to TRBJ1-2; 7 positions agree with TRBD1. The J segment lost 6 bases and the V segment lost 0 bases, leaving 10 bases of the junction unmatched. This CDR3 contains 16 residues. CDR3 region: CASSLAPTGVGNGYTF. The CDR3 DNA is TGTGCCAGCAGTTTAGCCCCTACAGGGGTTGGAAATGGCTACACCTTC.

This clonotype was seen repeatedly, ten times or more. The rearrangement joins TRBV20-1 to TRBJ1-1; maybe TRBD1 (6 bases). Germline V gives CDR1 DFQATT, CDR2 SNEGSKA (reference sequence). The V and J ends lost 5 bases and 3 bases respectively, with 10 bases between them. The CDR3 consists of 12 residues. DNA for the CDR3: TGCAGTGCTCACAGGGCGGACACTGAAGCTTTCTTT. This translates into CSAHRADTEAFF.

CDR3 loop: CASSPKGRSLGETQYF. In DNA form, the CDR3 reads TGTGCCAGCAGCCCTAAAGGACGGAGCCTCGGGGAGACCCAGTACTTC. The chain recombines TRBV14 with TRBJ2-5, with D unclear. This CDR3 region has 16 residues. Per germline, CDR1 SGHDN and CDR2 FVKESK. Trimming left V 4 bases short and J 5 bases short, with 20 bases between.

This clonotype was detected ten times or more. CDR3 sequence reads: CASSQVLGQGNGYTF. The CDR3 region has the DNA TGCGCCAGCAGCCAAGTACTGGGACAGGGTAATGGCTACACCTTC. The gene calls are TRBV4-3 and TRBJ1-2, with 9 positions matching TRBD1. Germline loops: CDR1 LGHNA, CDR2 YSLEER. The CDR3 extends over 15 amino acids. V trimming: 1 base; J trimming: 6 bases; junction bases outside the gene matches: 6.

Only a few counts were recorded for this clonotype. The chain uses TRBV27 and TRBJ2-3; tentatively, D is TRBD2 (5 bases). There are 17 residues in the CDR3. CDR1 is MNHEY and CDR2 is SMNVEV in the germline V gene (reference sequence). V lost 1 base and J lost 4, with 18 bases in between. The DNA of the CDR3 is TGTGCCAGCAGTTTATGGTGGGCGCGGGTCCGACCAGATACGCAGTATTTT. As protein: CASSLWWARVRPDTQYF.

This chain joins TRBV5-1 and TRBJ2-1, with TRBD2 matching over 8 bases. Germline loops: CDR1 SGHRS, CDR2 YFSETQ. The CDR3 is made up of 18 amino acids. The junction had 12 bases not matched to a gene; V was cut back by 1 base and J by 3 bases. CDR3 bases: TGCGCCAGCAGCTTGACCACCTATGGAGCGGGGGTCTACAATGAGCAGTTCTTC. It yields the protein CASSLTTYGAGVYNEQFF.

This clonotype was detected ten times or more. This chain uses TRBV10-3 with TRBJ2-7; D gene ambiguous. This CDR3 has 12 residues. The germline CDR1 and CDR2 sequences are ENHRY and SYGVKD. The V gene lost 6 bases and the J gene lost 4 bases, with 10 bases spanning the gap. The CDR3 loop reads CAIRALTYEQYF. In nucleotides, the CDR3 is TGTGCCATCAGGGCTCTTACTTACGAGCAGTACTTC.

In its sample, this clonotype was seen many times. The chain recombines TRBV18 with TRBJ2-5, with D possibly being TRBD1 (6 bases). The germline CDR1 and CDR2 sequences are KGHSH and LQKENI. Trimming pared 4 bases from V and 4 bases from J, leaving 13 bases between. CDR3 length: 14 amino acids. The CDR3 DNA reads TGTGCCAGCTCACTCCACAGGGCAGGAGAGACCCAGTACTTC. This codes for CASSLHRAGETQYF.

The gene calls are TRBV6-5 and TRBJ1-2; D remains ambiguous. This CDR3 is built from 12 residues. V lost 6 bases and J 2 bases, leaving 7 bases between the germline ends. The germline CDR1 and CDR2 sequences are MNHEY and SVGAGI. In DNA, the CDR3 is TGTGCCAGCAGGCAGATAAACTATGGCTACACCTTC. Translation: CASRQINYGYTF.

Only a few counts were recorded for this clonotype. The CDR3 region is CASSQGVQGGRAKNIQYF. CDR3 sequence (DNA): TGCGCCAGCAGCCAAGGAGTGCAGGGGGGGAGAGCCAAAAACATTCAGTACTTC. V gene TRBV4-1 combines with J gene TRBJ2-4, with D possibly called TRBD1 or TRBD2 (7 bases each). Germline lookup yields CDR1 MGHRA and CDR2 YSYEKL. The CDR3 covers 18 residues. V was pared by 1 base and J by 0 bases, with 16 bases between.

This rearrangement joins TRBV7-9 to TRBJ2-3, with a tentative D call TRBD2 (5 bases). Germline V gene data show CDR1 as SEHNR and CDR2 as FQNEAQ (reference sequence). The CDR3 is 16 amino acids. V gave up 1 base and J gave up 1 base, with 12 bases separating them. The CDR3, as DNA: TGTGCCAGCAGCTTAGAGAGCGGATGGGGCACAGATACGCAGTATTTT. Translating it yields CASSLESGWGTDTQYF.

The chain is built from TRBV15 and TRBJ2-1; tentative D call: TRBD2 (6 bases). Germline CDR1 is LNHNV and CDR2 is YYDKDF (reference sequence). The CDR3 totals 11 residues. The V end was cut by 5 bases, the J end by 10 bases, with 9 bases between. The CDR3: CATSPGDEQFF. CDR3 bases: TGTGCCACCAGCCCGGGGGACGAGCAGTTCTTC.

In its sample, this clonotype was seen many times. The chain uses TRBV20-1 and TRBJ1-5, with 9 bases fitting TRBD1. Germline lookup yields CDR1 DFQATT and CDR2 SNEGSKA (reference sequence). Unmatched junction bases numbered 8, after V lost 7 bases and J lost 4 bases. This CDR3 is built from 14 residues. CDR3 DNA: TGCAGTGTTAATTTTGGACAGGGGAATCAGCCCCAGCATTTT. Residues: CSVNFGQGNQPQHF.

There are many counts of this clonotype. CDR3 in DNA: TGTGCCAGCAGCTTAGATAGGCATGAGCAGTTCTTC. As protein: CASSLDRHEQFF. J is TRBJ2-1 and V is TRBV11-2; no firm D call. Per germline, CDR1 SGHAT and CDR2 FQNNGV. The CDR3 extends over 12 amino acids. Trimming took 0 bases from V and 8 from J, leaving 5 bases between them.

CDR3 loop: CASSLDPGQTLLYEQYV. The CDR3 region has the DNA TGTGCCAGCAGCTTGGACCCGGGACAAACCTTACTCTACGAGCAGTACGTC. The V call is TRBV5-5, the J call TRBJ2-7, with a tentative D call TRBD1 (6 bases). Between the trimmed V and J ends, which lost 0 bases and 3 bases, there was a span of 19 bases. Germline values: CDR1 SGHKS, CDR2 YYEKEE (reference sequence). The CDR3 length is 17 residues.

The chain couples TRBV29-1 to TRBJ2-1; D is uncertain. V lost 4 bases, J lost 2 bases, and 9 bases lay in between. CDR1 is SQVTM, CDR2 ANQGSEA, per germline. The CDR3 runs to 13 residues. This chain's CDR3 is CSVVRLAYNEQFF. The CDR3 DNA sequence: TGCAGCGTTGTAAGGCTAGCCTACAATGAGCAGTTCTTC.

This clonotype was detected a few times. The chain couples TRBV10-3 to TRBJ2-5, with 9 nucleotides matching TRBD2. J was trimmed by 4 bases and V by 8 bases; bases with no gene match: 8. CDR1 and CDR2 (germline): ENHRY, SYGVKD. The CDR3 contains 14 residues. The CDR3 DNA sequence: TGTGCCATCGCCGGGGTAGCGGGAGTAGAGACCCAGTACTTC. Translated, it gives CAIAGVAGVETQYF.

This clonotype was recorded many times. The CDR3 bases are TGTGCCAGCAGTTACCTAGGTCTCAGCTCCTACGAGCAGTACTTC. Amino acids: CASSYLGLSSYEQYF. The rearrangement links TRBV6-5 to TRBJ2-7; the D is unclear. Trimming stripped 2 bases from V and 0 bases from J, with 11 bases between. Germline V gene sequence: CDR1 MNHEY, CDR2 SVGAGI. The CDR3 consists of 15 residues.